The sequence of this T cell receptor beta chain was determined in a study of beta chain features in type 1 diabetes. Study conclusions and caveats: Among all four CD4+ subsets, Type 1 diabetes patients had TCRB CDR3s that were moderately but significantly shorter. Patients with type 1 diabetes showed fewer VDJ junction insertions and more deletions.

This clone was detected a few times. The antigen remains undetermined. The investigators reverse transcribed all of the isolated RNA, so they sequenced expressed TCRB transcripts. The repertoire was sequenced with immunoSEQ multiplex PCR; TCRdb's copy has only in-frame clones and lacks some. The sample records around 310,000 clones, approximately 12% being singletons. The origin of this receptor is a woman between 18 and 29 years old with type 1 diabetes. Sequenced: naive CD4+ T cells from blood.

The CDR3 loop is CSAGLAGGPSSYNEQFF. The CDR3 DNA follows: TGCAGCGCCGGACTAGCGGGAGGGCCGAGCTCCTACAATGAGCAGTTCTTC. V and J are TRBV29-1 and TRBJ2-1; TRBD2 matches 15 bases. Germline assignment: CDR1 SQVTM and CDR2 ANQGSEA. The CDR3 is made up of 17 amino acids. After removal of 7 bases from V and 0 bases from J, the junction contained 7 bases not matched to a gene.